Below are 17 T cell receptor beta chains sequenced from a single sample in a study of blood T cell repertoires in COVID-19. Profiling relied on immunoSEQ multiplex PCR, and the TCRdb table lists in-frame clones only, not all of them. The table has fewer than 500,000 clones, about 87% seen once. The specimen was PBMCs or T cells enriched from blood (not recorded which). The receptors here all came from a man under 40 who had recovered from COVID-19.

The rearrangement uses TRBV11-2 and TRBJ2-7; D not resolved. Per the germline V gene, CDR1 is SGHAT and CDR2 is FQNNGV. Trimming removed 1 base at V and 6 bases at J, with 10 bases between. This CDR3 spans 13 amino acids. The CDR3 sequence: CASSLGSPGEQYF. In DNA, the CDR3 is TGTGCCAGCAGCTTAGGCAGCCCGGGCGAGCAGTACTTC.

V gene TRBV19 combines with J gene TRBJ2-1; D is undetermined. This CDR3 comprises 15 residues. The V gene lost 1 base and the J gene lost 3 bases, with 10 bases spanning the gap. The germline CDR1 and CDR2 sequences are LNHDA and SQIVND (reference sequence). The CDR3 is CASSIGGDDYNEQFF. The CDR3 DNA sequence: TGTGCCAGTAGTATAGGTGGAGACGACTACAATGAGCAGTTCTTC.

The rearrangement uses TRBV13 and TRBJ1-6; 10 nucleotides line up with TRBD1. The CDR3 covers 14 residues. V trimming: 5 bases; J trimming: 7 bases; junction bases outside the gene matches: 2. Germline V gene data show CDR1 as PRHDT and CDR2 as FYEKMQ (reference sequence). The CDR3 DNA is TGTGCCAGCAGCATGGGACAGGGGAATTCACCCCTCCACTTT. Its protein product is CASSMGQGNSPLHF.

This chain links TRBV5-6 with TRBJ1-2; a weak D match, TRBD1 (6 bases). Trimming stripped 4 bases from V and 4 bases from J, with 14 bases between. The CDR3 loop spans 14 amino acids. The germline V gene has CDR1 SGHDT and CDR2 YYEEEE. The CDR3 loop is CASSLNTGIYGYTF. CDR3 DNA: TGTGCCAGCAGCCTGAATACAGGGATCTATGGCTACACCTTC.

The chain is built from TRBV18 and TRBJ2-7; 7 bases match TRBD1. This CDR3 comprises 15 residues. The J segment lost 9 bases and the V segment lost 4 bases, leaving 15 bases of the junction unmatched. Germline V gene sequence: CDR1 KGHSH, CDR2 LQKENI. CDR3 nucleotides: TGTGCCAGCTCACAACCGGGACAGACTACGGAGCGGCAGTACTTC. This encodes CASSQPGQTTERQYF.

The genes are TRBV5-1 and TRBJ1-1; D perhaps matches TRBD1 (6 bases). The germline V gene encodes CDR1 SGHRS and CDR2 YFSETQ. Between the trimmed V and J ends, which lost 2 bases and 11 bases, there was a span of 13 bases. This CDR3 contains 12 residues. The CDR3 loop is CASSFSGGPAFF. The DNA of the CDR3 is TGCGCCAGCAGCTTTTCGGGGGGGCCGGCTTTCTTT. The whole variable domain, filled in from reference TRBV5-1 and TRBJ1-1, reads KAGVTQTPRYLIKTRGQQVTLSCSPISGHRSVSWYQQTPGQGLQFLFEYFSETQRNKGNFPGRFSGRQFSNSRSEMNVSTLELGDSALYLCASSFSGGPAFFGQGTRLTVV.

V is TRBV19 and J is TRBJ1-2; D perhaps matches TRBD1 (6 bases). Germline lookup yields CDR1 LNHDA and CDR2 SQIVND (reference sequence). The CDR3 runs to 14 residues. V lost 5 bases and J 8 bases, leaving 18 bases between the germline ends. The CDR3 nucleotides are TGTGCCAGTAGTTGGGGAAAATGGACAGAGGGCTACACCTTC. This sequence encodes CASSWGKWTEGYTF.

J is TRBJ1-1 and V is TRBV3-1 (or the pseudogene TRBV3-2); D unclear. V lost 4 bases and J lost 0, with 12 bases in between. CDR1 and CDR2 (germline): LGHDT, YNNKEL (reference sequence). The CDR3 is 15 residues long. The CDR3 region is CASSPMGGMNTEAFF. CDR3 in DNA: TGTGCCAGCAGCCCAATGGGCGGGATGAACACTGAAGCTTTCTTT.

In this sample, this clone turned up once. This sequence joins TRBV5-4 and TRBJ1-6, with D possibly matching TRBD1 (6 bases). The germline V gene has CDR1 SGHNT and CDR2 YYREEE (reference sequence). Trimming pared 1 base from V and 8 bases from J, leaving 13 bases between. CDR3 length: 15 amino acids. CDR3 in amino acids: CASSLQVTGDSPLHF. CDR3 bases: TGTGCCAGCAGCTTGCAAGTGACAGGTGATTCACCCCTCCACTTT.

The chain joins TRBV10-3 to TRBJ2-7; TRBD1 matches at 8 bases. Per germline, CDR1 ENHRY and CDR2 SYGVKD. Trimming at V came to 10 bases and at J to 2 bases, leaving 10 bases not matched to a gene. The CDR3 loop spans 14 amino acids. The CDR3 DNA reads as TGTGCCACCTCGGGACAGGTGCCCGCCTACGAGCAGTACTTC. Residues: CATSGQVPAYEQYF.

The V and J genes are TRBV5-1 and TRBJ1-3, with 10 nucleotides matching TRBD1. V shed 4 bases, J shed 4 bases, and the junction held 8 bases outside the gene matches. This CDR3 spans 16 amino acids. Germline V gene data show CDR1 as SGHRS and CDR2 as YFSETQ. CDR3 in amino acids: CASSRSGTGEGNTIYF. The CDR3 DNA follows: TGCGCCAGCAGCCGTTCCGGGACAGGGGAAGGAAACACCATATATTTT.

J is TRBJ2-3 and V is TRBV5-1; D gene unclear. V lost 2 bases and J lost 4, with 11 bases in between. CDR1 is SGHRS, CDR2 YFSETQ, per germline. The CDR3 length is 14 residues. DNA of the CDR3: TGCGCCAGCAGCTTTGGAGCTTCCGCAGATACGCAGTATTTT. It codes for CASSFGASADTQYF.

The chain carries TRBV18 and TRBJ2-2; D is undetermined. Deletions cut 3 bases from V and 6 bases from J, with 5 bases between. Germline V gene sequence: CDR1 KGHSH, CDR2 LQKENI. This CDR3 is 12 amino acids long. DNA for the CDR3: TGTGCCAGCTCACCTAGAGCCGGGGAGCTGTTTTTT. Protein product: CASSPRAGELFF.

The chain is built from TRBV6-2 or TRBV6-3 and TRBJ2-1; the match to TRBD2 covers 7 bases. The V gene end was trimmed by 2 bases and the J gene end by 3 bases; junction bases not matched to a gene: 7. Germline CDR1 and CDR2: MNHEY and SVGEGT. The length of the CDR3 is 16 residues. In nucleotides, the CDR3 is TGTGCCAGCAGTTACCCTCCGGGACTACACTACAATGAGCAGTTCTTC. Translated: CASSYPPGLHYNEQFF.

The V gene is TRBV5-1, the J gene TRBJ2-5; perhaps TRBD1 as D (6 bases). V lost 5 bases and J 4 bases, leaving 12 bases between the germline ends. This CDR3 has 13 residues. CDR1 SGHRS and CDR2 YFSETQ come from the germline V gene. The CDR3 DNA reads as TGCGCCAGCAGAACAGGGACGGCAGAGACCCAGTACTTC. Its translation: CASRTGTAETQYF. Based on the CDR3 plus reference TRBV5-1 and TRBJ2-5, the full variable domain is KAGVTQTPRYLIKTRGQQVTLSCSPISGHRSVSWYQQTPGQGLQFLFEYFSETQRNKGNFPGRFSGRQFSNSRSEMNVSTLELGDSALYLCASRTGTAETQYFGPGTRLLVL.

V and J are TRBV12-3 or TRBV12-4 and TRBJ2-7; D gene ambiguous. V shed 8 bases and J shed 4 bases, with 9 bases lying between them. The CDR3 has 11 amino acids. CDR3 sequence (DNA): TGTGCCAGCGCCCTCGGGTACGAGCAGTACTTC. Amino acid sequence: CASALGYEQYF.

The CDR3 here is CASRGTGRNIQYF. The CDR3 coding sequence is TGTGCCAGCAGGGGGACAGGGAGGAACATTCAGTACTTC. The rearrangement links TRBV2 to TRBJ2-4, with 9 bases fitting TRBD1. Per the germline V gene, CDR1 is SNHLY and CDR2 is FYNNEI. CDR3 length: 13 residues. V lost 6 bases, J lost 7 bases, and 4 bases stayed unmatched.